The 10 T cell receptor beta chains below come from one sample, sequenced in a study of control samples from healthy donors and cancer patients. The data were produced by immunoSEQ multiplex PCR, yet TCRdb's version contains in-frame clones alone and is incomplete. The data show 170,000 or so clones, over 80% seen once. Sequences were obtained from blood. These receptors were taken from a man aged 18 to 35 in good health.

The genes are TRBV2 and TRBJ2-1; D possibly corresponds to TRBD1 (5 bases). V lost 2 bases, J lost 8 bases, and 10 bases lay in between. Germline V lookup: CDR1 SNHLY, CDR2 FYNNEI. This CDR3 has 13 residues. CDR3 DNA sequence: TGTGCCAGCAGTGAATGGGGCCAGGATGAGCAGTTCTTC. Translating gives CASSEWGQDEQFF.

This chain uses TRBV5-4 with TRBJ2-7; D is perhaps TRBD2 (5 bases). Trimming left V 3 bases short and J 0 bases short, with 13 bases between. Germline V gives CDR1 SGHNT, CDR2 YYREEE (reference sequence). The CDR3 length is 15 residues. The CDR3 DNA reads TGTGCCAGCAGCTGGACGGGGTATAGCTCCTACGAGCAGTACTTC. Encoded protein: CASSWTGYSSYEQYF.

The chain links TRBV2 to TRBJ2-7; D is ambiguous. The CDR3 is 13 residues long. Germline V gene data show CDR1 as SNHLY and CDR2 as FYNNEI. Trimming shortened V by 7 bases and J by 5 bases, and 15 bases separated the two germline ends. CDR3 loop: CASKKDLGHEQYF. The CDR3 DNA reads TGTGCCAGCAAAAAAGACCTAGGCCACGAGCAGTACTTC.

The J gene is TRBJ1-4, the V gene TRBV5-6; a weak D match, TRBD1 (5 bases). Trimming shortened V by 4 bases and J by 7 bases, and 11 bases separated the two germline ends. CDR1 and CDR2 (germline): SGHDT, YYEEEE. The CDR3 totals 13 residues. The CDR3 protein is CASSPGTGEKLFF. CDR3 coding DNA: TGTGCCAGCAGCCCCGGGACCGGTGAAAAACTGTTTTTT.

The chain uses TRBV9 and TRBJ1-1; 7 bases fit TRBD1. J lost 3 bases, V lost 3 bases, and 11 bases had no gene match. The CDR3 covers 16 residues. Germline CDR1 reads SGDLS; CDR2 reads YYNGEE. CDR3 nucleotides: TGTGCCAGCAGCGCGGGGACAGTTTGGTCGGACACTGAAGCTTTCTTT. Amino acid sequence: CASSAGTVWSDTEAFF.

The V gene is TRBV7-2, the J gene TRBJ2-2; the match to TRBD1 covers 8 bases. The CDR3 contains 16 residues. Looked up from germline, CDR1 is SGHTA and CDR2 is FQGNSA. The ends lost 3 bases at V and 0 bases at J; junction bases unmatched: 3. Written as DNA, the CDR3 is TGTGCCAGCAGCTTGGGGACAGGCTCGAACACCGGGGAGCTGTTTTTT. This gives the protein CASSLGTGSNTGELFF.

CDR3 residues: CASTRTGGINEQFF. The CDR3 coding sequence is TGTGCCAGCACCCGGACAGGGGGTATCAATGAGCAGTTCTTC. The V and J genes are TRBV11-2 and TRBJ2-1, with 10 bases aligning to TRBD1. The CDR3 is 14 amino acids. Germline lookup yields CDR1 SGHAT and CDR2 FQNNGV. The V segment lost 7 bases and the J segment 6 bases; nucleotides outside the gene matches: 6.

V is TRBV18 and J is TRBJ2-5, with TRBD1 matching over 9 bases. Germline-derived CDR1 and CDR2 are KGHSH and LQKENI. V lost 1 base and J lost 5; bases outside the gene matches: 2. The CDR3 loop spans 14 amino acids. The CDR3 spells CASSPRTGDETQYF. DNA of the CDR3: TGTGCCAGCTCACCACGGACAGGGGACGAGACCCAGTACTTC.

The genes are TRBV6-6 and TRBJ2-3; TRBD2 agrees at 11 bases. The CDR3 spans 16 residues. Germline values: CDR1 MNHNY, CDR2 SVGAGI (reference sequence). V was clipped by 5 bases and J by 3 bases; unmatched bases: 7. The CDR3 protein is CASSRLAGFNTDTQYF. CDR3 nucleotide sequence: TGTGCCAGCAGTCGACTAGCGGGGTTCAATACAGATACGCAGTATTTT.

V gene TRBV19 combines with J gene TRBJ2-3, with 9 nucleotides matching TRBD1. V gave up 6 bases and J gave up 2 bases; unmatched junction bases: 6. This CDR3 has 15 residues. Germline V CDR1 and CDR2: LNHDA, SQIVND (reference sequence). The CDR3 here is CASRQTGGNTDTQYF. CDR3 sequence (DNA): TGTGCCAGTAGACAGACAGGGGGAAACACAGATACGCAGTATTTT.